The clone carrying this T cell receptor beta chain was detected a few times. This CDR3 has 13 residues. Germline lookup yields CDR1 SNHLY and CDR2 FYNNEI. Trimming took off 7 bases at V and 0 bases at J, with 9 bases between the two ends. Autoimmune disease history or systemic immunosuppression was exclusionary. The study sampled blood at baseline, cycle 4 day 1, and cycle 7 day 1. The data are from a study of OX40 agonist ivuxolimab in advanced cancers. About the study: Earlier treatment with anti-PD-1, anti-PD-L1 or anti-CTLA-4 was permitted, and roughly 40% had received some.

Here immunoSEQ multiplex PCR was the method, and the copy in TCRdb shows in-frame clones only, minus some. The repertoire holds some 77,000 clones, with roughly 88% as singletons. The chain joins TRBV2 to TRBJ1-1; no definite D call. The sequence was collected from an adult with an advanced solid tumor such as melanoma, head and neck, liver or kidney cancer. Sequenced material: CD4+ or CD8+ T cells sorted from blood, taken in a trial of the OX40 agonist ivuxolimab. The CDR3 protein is CASMSSLNTEAFF. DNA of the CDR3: TGTGCCAGCATGAGCAGTCTGAACACTGAAGCTTTCTTT.